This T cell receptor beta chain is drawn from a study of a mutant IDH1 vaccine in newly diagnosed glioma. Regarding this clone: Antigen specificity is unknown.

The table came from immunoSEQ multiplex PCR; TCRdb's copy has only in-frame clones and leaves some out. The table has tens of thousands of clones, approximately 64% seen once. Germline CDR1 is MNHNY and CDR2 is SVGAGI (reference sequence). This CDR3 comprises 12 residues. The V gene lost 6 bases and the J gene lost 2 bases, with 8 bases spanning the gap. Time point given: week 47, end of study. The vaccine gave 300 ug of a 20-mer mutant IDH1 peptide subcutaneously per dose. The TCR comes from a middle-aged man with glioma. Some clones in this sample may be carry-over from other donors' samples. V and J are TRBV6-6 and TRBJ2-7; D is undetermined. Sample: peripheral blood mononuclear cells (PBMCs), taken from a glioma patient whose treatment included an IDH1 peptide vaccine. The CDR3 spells CASSPRAYEQYF. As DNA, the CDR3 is TGTGCCAGCAGCCCCAGAGCCTACGAGCAGTACTTC.